The next 20 T cell receptor beta chains were all read from a single sample in a study of blood T cells in healthy people across ages. The use of a sample-barcoded 5' primer and a J-beta primer mix characterized a second PCR of roughly 6 to 12 cycles. Via MiXCR, TCRdb re-called the 5' RACE reads, giving one row per CDR3 protein. In the table there are fewer than 900,000 distinct CDR3 sequences, roughly 41% of which are singletons. Sequenced material: blood. Every receptor here comes from a woman in her sixties in good health.

This clonotype appeared a single time. The chain recombines TRBV18 with TRBJ2-5; tentatively, D is TRBD2 (6 bases). V was pared by 6 bases and J by 11 bases, with 25 bases between. Germline assignment: CDR1 KGHSH and CDR2 LQKENI. The CDR3 is made up of 15 amino acids. This CDR3 reads CASSRTSGTVFEQYF. As DNA, the CDR3 is TGTGCCAGCTCTCGAACCTCCGGGACTGTCTTTGAGCAGTACTTC.

V is TRBV2 and J is TRBJ1-1; D is unresolved. Trimming took 4 bases from V and 11 from J, leaving 8 bases between them. There are 10 residues in the CDR3. CDR1 and CDR2 from the germline V gene are SNHLY and FYNNEI. The CDR3 DNA follows: TGTGCCAGCAGTGTGGTTCTCGCTTTCTTT. Amino acids: CASSVVLAFF.

This clonotype was found a few times. This chain joins TRBV28 and TRBJ2-7; 7 bases map to TRBD1. The CDR3 runs to 16 residues. The trim removed 2 bases at V and 7 bases at J, leaving 14 bases unmatched. Per the germline V gene, CDR1 is MDHEN and CDR2 is SYDVKM. As DNA, the CDR3 is TGTGCCAGCAGTTTAGAGCCGGGACAGCTTAACAATGAGCAGTACTTC. Protein: CASSLEPGQLNNEQYF.

In regard to this clonotype: Sequence at one end of the junction differs from germline and may be a read error. The rearrangement links TRBV29-1 to TRBJ2-3, with D possibly TRBD2 on 7 matching bases. The CDR3 covers 16 residues. Germline CDR1 is SQVTM and CDR2 is ANQGSEA. The CDR3 sequence is CGVEGGPGGDTDTQYF. CDR3 nucleotides: TGCGGCGTTGAAGGTGGTCCGGGGGGCGACACAGATACGCAGTATTTT.

The chain is built from TRBV6-6 and TRBJ2-5; 9 bases line up with TRBD1. V shed 11 bases and J 5 bases; nucleotides not matched to a gene: 6. CDR1 and CDR2 from the germline V gene are MNHNY and SVGAGI (reference sequence). The CDR3 has 12 amino acids. CDR3: CAGSGTGETQYF. CDR3 sequence (DNA): TGTGCCGGGTCCGGGACAGGGGAGACCCAGTACTTC.

This clonotype was counted only a few times. V gene TRBV28 combines with J gene TRBJ1-2; D is ambiguous. The germline CDR1 and CDR2 sequences are MDHEN and SYDVKM. The V and J ends lost 4 bases and 5 bases respectively, with 11 bases between them. The CDR3 extends over 13 amino acids. The CDR3 DNA reads as TGTGCCAGCAGTTCGCCCGGATCTTATGGCTACACCTTC. This translates into CASSSPGSYGYTF.

The V and J genes are TRBV20-1 and TRBJ2-1; D possibly corresponds to TRBD2 (5 bases). The CDR3 length is 15 residues. Germline V gene sequence: CDR1 DFQATT, CDR2 SNEGSKA (reference sequence). Trimming removed 5 bases at V and 1 base at J, with 15 bases between. This CDR3 is CSAGSGGGSYNEQFF. CDR3 bases: TGCAGTGCTGGAAGCGGCGGTGGATCCTACAATGAGCAGTTCTTC.

The genes are TRBV20-1 and TRBJ2-7; D is undetermined. V lost 6 bases to trimming and J lost 2 bases, with 8 bases between them. CDR3 length equals 11 residues. The germline CDR1 and CDR2 sequences are DFQATT and SNEGSKA (reference sequence). The CDR3 region is CSARHTYEQYF. The DNA for the CDR3 is TGCAGTGCGCGTCACACCTACGAGCAGTACTTC.

The V call is TRBV6-6, the J call TRBJ2-1; no clear D. Near its end, the DNA agrees better with TRBJ2-7, so the J call may be wrong. This CDR3 is 16 amino acids long. Germline CDR1 is MNHNY and CDR2 is SVGAGI (reference sequence). DNA of the CDR3: TGTGCCAGCAGTTGGCCAAGCGTGAGCTCCTACAATGAGCAGTACTTC. Translation gives CASSWPSVSSYNEQYF.

This clonotype was counted once. This chain connects TRBV21-1 to TRBJ2-5; TRBD1, the D gene given by the table, was not confirmed from the DNA. TRBV21-1 is designated a pseudogene. The CDR3 is 18 amino acids. The CDR3 loop reads CASISLAGTGSGVKTQYF. The CDR3 nucleotides read TGTGCCAGCATCTCCTTAGCCGGGACAGGGTCGGGTGTGAAGACCCAGTACTTC.

This clonotype was observed a few times. V gene TRBV4-1 combines with J gene TRBJ2-3, with D perhaps TRBD2 (6 bases). V lost 2 bases, J lost 15 bases, and 18 bases lay in between. This CDR3 is built from 13 residues. Germline CDR1 and CDR2: MGHRA and YSYEKL. The CDR3 spells CASSQQHRDSHYF. The DNA for the CDR3 is TGCGCCAGCAGCCAACAGCACCGGGACTCCCATTATTTT.

This clonotype was observed a handful of times. The CDR3: CASSGPQGTYGYTF. The CDR3 DNA reads as TGTGCCAGCAGCGGACCACAGGGGACCTATGGCTACACCTTC. The rearrangement links TRBV9 to TRBJ1-2, with TRBD1 matching over 7 bases. V was pared by 3 bases and J by 4 bases, with 6 bases of the junction left unmatched. CDR1 and CDR2 (germline): SGDLS, YYNGEE. This CDR3 comprises 14 residues.

V gene TRBV6-6 combines with J gene TRBJ2-1, with a weak D call TRBD1 (5 bases). CDR1 MNHNY and CDR2 SVGAGI come from the germline V gene (reference sequence). This CDR3 is built from 16 residues. V was trimmed by 6 bases and J by 5 bases, leaving 20 bases between them. Here the CDR3 reads CASSLSQVVGNNEQFF. CDR3 coding DNA: TGTGCCAGCAGCCTCTCACAGGTAGTTGGGAACAATGAGCAGTTCTTC.

The V call is TRBV7-2, the J call TRBJ1-5; possibly TRBD1 for D (5 bases). The CDR3 runs to 19 residues. Germline lookup yields CDR1 SGHTA and CDR2 FQGNSA. Trimming removed 5 bases at V and 4 bases at J, with 27 bases between. The CDR3 loop is CASSPLIIIGAGSNQPQHF. In nucleotides, the CDR3 is TGTGCCAGCAGCCCCCTTATTATAATCGGGGCAGGGAGTAATCAGCCCCAGCATTTT.

V usage is TRBV9 and J usage is TRBJ2-5; D not resolved. This CDR3 has 14 amino acids. Trimming removed 0 bases at V and 4 bases at J, with 10 bases between. Germline V gives CDR1 SGDLS, CDR2 YYNGEE. DNA of the CDR3: TGTGCCAGCAGCGTAGGCGGAGAGCCAGAGACCCAGTACTTC. Encoded protein: CASSVGGEPETQYF.

As regards this clonotype: A much larger clone differs from this one at a single base, so this may be a read error. The chain links TRBV7-2 to TRBJ2-7, with D possibly being TRBD2 (6 bases). CDR3 length equals 15 residues. The germline gives CDR1 SGHTA, CDR2 FQGNSA. The V end lost 2 bases, the J end lost 7 bases, and 18 bases lay between the germline ends. The CDR3 loop is CASSLSASDYNEQYF. The CDR3 DNA sequence: TGTGCCAGCAGCTTATCGGCTAGCGACTACAATGAGCAGTACTTC.

Points on this clonotype: Given a much more abundant clone one base away, this may be a read error. This sequence joins TRBV29-1 and TRBJ2-7, with TRBD1 matching 10 bases. Trimming at V came to 6 bases and at J to 0 bases, leaving 5 bases not matched to a gene. The CDR3 has 14 amino acids. The germline gives CDR1 SQVTM, CDR2 ANQGSEA. The CDR3 bases are TGCAGCGTGGGGACAGGGGTTAACTCCTACGAGCAGTACTTC. Amino acids: CSVGTGVNSYEQYF.

Regarding this clonotype: Compared with germline, one end of the junction differs, possibly owing to a read error. The chain employs TRBV9 and TRBJ2-1; 8 nucleotides match TRBD2. This CDR3 region has 17 residues. Looked up from germline, CDR1 is SGDLS and CDR2 is YYNGEE. CDR3 sequence reads: CASGVAGGGPVYNEQFF. CDR3 nucleotides: TGTGCCAGCGGCGTGGCTGGCGGGGGGCCCGTCTACAATGAGCAGTTCTTC.

V usage is TRBV2 and J usage is TRBJ2-7, with unresolved D. This CDR3 contains 13 residues. V was cut by 4 bases and J by 0 bases, with 7 bases left in between. Germline CDR1 reads SNHLY; CDR2 reads FYNNEI. The CDR3 is CASSGTNSYEQYF. CDR3 sequence (DNA): TGTGCCAGCAGTGGGACGAACTCCTACGAGCAGTACTTC.

The CDR3 DNA is TGTGCCAGCAGCCCTACACAGGGGACATATGAAAAACTGTTTTTT. Translated, it gives CASSPTQGTYEKLFF. This chain links TRBV6-6 with TRBJ1-4; 7 bases map to TRBD1. From germline, CDR1 is MNHNY and CDR2 SVGAGI (reference sequence). V shed 6 bases, J shed 6 bases, and the junction held 10 bases outside the gene matches. CDR3 length: 15 amino acids.